Each of the 3 T cell receptor beta chains below was sequenced from the same sample in a study of post-analysis software for immune sequencing data. Study-level points and caveats: With TRBV5-6, TRBV5-1 and TRBV20-1 included, about 5 TRBV segments were more frequent in patients than in controls.

These receptors have no known antigen. Each TCR beta cDNA library carried unique molecular identifiers. Using its own MiXCR run on the PCR reads, TCRdb lists one record per CDR3 protein. This repertoire shows hundreds of thousands of distinct CDR3 sequences, roughly three fifths found once; its top ten account for around 11%. Sequencing input: blood. Every receptor here comes from a girl aged 2-15 years with multiple sclerosis.

The rearrangement links TRBV29-1 to TRBJ2-3; D uncertain. The CDR3 extends over 12 amino acids. With 5 bases removed from V and 5 bases from J, the gap between germline ends came to 11 bases. In germline, CDR1 is SQVTM, CDR2 ANQGSEA. CDR3 sequence (DNA): TGCAGCGTTTCCTCTCCCGAAGATACGCAGTATTTT. Translation: CSVSSPEDTQYF.

This clonotype was seen only once. This chain connects TRBV5-5 to TRBJ2-1; no clear D. The germline V gene encodes CDR1 SGHKS and CDR2 YYEKEE (reference sequence). The CDR3 loop spans 15 amino acids. V was trimmed by 4 bases and J by 0 bases, leaving 11 bases between them. The CDR3 DNA follows: TGTGCCAGCAGCCGCCAGGAGAGCTCCTACAATGAGCAGTTCTTC. It translates to CASSRQESSYNEQFF.

V is TRBV29-1 and J is TRBJ1-5; unclear D gene. Per germline, CDR1 SQVTM and CDR2 ANQGSEA. Trimming took 4 bases from V and 5 from J, leaving 9 bases between them. This CDR3 comprises 12 residues. The CDR3 nucleotides are TGCAGCGTTGGGAATGGGGATCAGCCCCAGCATTTT. It codes for CSVGNGDQPQHF.